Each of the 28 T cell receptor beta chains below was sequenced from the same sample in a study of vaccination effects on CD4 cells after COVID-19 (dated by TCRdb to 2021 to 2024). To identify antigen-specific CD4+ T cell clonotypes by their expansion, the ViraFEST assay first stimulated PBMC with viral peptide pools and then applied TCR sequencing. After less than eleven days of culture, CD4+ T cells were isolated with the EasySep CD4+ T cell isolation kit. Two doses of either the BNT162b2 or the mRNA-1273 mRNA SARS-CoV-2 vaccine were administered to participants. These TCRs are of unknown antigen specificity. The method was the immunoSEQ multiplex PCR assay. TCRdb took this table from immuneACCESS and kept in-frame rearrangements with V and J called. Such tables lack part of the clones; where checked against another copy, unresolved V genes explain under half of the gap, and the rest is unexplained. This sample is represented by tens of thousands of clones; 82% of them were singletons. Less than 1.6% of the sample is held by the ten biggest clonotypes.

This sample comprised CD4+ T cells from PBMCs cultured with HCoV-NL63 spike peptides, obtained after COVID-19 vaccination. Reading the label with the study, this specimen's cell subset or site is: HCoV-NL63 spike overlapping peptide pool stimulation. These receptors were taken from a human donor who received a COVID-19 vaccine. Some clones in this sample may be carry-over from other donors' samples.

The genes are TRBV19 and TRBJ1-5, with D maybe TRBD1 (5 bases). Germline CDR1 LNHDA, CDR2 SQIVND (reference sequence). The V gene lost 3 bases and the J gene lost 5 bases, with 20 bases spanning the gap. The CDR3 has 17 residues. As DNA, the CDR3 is TGTGCCAGTAGTATCTCCACTTGGACATTTCGGGATCAGCCCCAGCATTTT. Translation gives CASSISTWTFRDQPQHF.

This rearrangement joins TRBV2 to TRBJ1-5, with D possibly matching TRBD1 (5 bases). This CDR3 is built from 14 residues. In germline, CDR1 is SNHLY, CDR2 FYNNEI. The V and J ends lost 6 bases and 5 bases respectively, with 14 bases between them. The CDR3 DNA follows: TGTGCCAGCAGGGCCGACAGTACCTATCAGCCCCAGCATTTT. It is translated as CASRADSTYQPQHF.

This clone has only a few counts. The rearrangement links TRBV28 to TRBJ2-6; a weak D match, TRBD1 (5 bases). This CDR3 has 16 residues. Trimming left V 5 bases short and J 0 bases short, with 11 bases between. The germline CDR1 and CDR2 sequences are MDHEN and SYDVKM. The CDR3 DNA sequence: TGTGCCAGCAGTGTGGACACCTTCTCTGGGGCCAACGTCCTGACTTTC. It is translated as CASSVDTFSGANVLTF.

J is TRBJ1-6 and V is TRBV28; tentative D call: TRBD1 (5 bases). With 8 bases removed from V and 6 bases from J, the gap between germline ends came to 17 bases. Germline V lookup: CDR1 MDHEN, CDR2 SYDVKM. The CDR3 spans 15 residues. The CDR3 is CASWGRNSLNSPLHF. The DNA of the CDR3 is TGTGCCAGCTGGGGCAGAAACAGCCTTAATTCACCCCTCCACTTT.

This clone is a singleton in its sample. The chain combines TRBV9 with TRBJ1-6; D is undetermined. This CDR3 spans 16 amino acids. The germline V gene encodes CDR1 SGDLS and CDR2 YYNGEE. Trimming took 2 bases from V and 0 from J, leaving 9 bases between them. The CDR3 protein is CASSVLPSSYNSPLHF. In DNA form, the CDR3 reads TGTGCCAGCAGCGTCCTCCCGAGCTCCTATAATTCACCCCTCCACTTT.

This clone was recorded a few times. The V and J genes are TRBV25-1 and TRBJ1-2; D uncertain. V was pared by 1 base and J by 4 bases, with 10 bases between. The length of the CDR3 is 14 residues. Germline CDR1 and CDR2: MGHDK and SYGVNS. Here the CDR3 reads CASSESVESYGYTF. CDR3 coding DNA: TGTGCCAGCAGTGAATCAGTCGAAAGCTATGGCTACACCTTC.

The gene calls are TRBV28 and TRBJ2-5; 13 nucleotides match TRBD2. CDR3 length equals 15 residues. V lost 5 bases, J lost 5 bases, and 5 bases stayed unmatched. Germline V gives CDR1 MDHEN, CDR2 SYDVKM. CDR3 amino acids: CASSPTSGGFETQYF. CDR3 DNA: TGTGCCAGCAGTCCGACTAGCGGGGGGTTCGAGACCCAGTACTTC.

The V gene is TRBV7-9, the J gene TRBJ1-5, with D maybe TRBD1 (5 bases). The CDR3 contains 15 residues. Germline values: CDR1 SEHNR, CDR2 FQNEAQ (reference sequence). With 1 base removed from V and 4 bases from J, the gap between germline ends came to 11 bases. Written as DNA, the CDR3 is TGTGCCAGCAGCTTAGGAGACAGTCCTAATCAGCCCCAGCATTTT. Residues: CASSLGDSPNQPQHF.

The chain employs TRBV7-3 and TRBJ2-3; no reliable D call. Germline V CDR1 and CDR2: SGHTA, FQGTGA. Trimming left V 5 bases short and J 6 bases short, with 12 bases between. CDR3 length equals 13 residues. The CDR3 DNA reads TGTGCCAGCAGCCCGACTGGAGTGGATACGCAGTATTTT. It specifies CASSPTGVDTQYF.

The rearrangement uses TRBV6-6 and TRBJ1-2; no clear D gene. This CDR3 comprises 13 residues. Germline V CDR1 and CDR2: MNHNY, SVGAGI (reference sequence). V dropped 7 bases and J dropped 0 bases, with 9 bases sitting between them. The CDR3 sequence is CASTGMANYGYTF. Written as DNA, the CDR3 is TGTGCCAGCACGGGAATGGCTAACTATGGCTACACCTTC.

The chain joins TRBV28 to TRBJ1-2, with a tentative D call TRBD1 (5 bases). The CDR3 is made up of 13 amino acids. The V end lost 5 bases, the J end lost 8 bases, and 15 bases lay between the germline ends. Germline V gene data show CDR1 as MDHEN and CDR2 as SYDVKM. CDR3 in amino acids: CASSPRQLQGYTF. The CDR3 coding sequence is TGTGCCAGCAGTCCCAGACAGTTGCAGGGCTACACCTTC.

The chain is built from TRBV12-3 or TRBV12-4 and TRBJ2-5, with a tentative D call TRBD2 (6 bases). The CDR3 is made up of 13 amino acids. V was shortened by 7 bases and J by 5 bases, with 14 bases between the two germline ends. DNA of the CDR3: TGTGCCAGCACAAGACGGGAGAAGGAGACCCAGTACTTC. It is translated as CASTRREKETQYF.

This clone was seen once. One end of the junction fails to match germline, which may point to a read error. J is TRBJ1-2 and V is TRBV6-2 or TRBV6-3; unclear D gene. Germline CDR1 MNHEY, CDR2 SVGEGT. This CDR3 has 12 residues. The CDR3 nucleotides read TGTGCCAGCAGTTACTCGATTTACAGAATGAACTTC. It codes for CASSYSIYRMNF.

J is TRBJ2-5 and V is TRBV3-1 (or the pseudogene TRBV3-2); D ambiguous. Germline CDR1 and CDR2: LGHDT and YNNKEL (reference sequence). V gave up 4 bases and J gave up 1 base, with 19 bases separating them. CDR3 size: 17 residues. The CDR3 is CASSLKVALILQETQYF. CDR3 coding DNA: TGTGCCAGCAGCCTCAAGGTTGCCCTCATCCTCCAAGAGACCCAGTACTTC.

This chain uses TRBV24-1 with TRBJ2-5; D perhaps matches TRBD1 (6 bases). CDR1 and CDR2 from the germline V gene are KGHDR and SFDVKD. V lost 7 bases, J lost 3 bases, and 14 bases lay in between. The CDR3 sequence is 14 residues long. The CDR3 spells CATSSSRTEETQYF. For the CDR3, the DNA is TGTGCCACCAGCAGCAGCCGGACAGAAGAGACCCAGTACTTC.

CDR3 sequence reads: CASSSELQETQYF. CDR3 bases: TGTGCCAGCAGTAGTGAGCTCCAAGAGACCCAGTACTTC. The chain carries TRBV2 and TRBJ2-5; D not certain. There are 13 residues in the CDR3. The V gene's germline CDR1 is SNHLY and CDR2 FYNNEI. The V end lost 5 bases, the J end lost 1 base, and 8 bases lay between the germline ends.

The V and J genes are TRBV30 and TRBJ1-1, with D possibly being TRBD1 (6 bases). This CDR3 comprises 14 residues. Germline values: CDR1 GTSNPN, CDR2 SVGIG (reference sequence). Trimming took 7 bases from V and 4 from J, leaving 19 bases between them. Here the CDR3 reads CASTDSPVGTEAFF. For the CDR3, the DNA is TGTGCCTCTACGGACAGCCCCGTGGGCACTGAAGCTTTCTTT.

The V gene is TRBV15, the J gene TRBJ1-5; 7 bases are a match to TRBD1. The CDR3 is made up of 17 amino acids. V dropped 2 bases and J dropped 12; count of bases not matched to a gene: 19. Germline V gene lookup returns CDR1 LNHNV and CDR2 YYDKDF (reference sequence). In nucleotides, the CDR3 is TGTGCCACCAGCAGAAATTCCGGGACAGTGCCCGGCGTGCTCCAGCATTTT. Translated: CATSRNSGTVPGVLQHF.

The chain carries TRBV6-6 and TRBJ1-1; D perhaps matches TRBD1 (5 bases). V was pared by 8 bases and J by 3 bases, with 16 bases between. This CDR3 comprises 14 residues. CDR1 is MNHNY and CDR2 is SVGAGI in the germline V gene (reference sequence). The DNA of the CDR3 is TGTGCCAGCTCCCTCTATGGGGGGGACACTGAAGCTTTCTTT. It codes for CASSLYGGDTEAFF.

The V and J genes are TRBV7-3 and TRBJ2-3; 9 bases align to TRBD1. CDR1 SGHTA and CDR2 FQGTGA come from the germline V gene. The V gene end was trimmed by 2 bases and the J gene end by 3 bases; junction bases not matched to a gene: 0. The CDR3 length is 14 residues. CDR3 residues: CASSLGTGTDTQYF. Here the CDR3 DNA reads TGTGCCAGCAGCTTAGGGACAGGGACAGATACGCAGTATTTT.

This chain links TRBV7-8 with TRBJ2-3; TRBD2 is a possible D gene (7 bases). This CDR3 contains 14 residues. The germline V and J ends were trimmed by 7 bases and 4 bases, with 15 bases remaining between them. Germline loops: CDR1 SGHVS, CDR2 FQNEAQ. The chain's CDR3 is CASTSRGAPDTQYF. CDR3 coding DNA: TGTGCCAGCACCAGCCGGGGGGCCCCAGATACGCAGTATTTT.

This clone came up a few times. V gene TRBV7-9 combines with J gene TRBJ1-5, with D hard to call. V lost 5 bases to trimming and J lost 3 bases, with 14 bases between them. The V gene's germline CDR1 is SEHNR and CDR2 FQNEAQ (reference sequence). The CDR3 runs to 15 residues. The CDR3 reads CASSLLGLTNQPQHF. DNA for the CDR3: TGTGCCAGCAGCCTCCTTGGACTGACCAATCAGCCCCAGCATTTT.

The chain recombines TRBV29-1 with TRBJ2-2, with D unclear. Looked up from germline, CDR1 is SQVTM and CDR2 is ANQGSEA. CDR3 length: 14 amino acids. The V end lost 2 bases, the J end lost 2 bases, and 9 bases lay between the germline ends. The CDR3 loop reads CSVEPSINTGELFF. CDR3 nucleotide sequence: TGCAGCGTTGAACCGTCAATCAACACCGGGGAGCTGTTTTTT.

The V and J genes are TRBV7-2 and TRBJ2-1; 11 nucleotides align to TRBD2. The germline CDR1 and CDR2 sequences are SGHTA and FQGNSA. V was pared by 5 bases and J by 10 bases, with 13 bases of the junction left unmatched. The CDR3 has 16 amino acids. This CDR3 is CASSKDSGGAFLEQFF. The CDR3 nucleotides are TGTGCCAGCAGCAAAGATAGCGGGGGGGCCTTCTTGGAGCAGTTCTTC.

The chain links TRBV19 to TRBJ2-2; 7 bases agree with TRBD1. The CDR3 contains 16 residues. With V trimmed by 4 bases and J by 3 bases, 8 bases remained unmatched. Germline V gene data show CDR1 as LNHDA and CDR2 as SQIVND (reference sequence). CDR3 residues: CASSTGPGQYTGELFF. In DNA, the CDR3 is TGTGCCAGTAGTACAGGGCCGGGACAGTACACCGGGGAGCTGTTTTTT.

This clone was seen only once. CDR3 nucleotides: TGTGCCAGCAGCGGGACGACTAGCGGGGGGGCCTTCTACAATGAGCAGTTCTTC. It encodes CASSGTTSGGAFYNEQFF. The chain uses TRBV9 and TRBJ2-1; 14 nucleotides align to TRBD2. Germline V gives CDR1 SGDLS, CDR2 YYNGEE. The junction had 8 bases not matched to a gene; V was cut back by 3 bases and J by 3 bases. CDR3 length: 18 amino acids.

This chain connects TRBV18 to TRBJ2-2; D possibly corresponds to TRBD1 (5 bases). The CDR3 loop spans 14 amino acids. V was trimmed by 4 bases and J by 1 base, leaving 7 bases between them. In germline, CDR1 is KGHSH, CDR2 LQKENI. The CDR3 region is CASSRGQNTGELFF. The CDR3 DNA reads TGTGCCAGCTCACGGGGCCAGAACACCGGGGAGCTGTTTTTT.

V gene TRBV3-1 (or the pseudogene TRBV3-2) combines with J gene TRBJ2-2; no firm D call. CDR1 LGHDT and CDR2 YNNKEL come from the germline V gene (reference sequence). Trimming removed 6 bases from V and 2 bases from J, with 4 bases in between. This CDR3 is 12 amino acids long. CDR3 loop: CASRYNTGELFF. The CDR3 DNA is TGTGCCAGCAGATACAACACCGGGGAGCTGTTTTTT.